This entry lists 15 T cell receptor beta chains sequenced from one sample in a study of PD-1 blockade in mismatch repair-deficient tumors. TCRdb's table, derived via immunoSEQ multiplex PCR, lists solely in-frame clones and lacks some. Of around 38,000 clones in the sample, about four fifths were seen once. Source: peripheral blood, taken 4 weeks after starting pembrolizumab. The receptors shown here come from an adult with mismatch repair-deficient cancer.

The gene calls are TRBV6-4 and TRBJ1-6; maybe TRBD1 (6 bases). This CDR3 is built from 13 residues. The V gene lost 4 bases and the J gene lost 5 bases, with 6 bases spanning the gap. Germline-derived CDR1 and CDR2 are MRHNA and SNTAGT. CDR3: CASSAGDNSPLHF. The CDR3 nucleotides are TGTGCCAGCAGTGCAGGGGATAATTCACCCCTCCACTTT.

J is TRBJ2-3 and V is TRBV7-3; D might be TRBD1 (6 bases). This CDR3 has 15 residues. V was pared by 5 bases and J by 0 bases, with 12 bases between. Per the germline V gene, CDR1 is SGHTA and CDR2 is FQGTGA. The CDR3 DNA reads as TGTGCCAGCAGCCTACAGGGCTATAGCACAGATACGCAGTATTTT. This encodes CASSLQGYSTDTQYF.

About this clone itself: The junction and the germline gene differ at one end; a read error may be behind it. This chain joins TRBV18 and TRBJ2-7; D might be TRBD1 (6 bases). The CDR3 is made up of 13 amino acids. Germline V gene sequence: CDR1 KGHSH, CDR2 LQKENI. The CDR3, as DNA: TGTGCCAGCTCACCGGGACACGGCTACAAGCAGTACTTC. It encodes CASSPGHGYKQYF.

The table lists this clone with a count of one. This rearrangement joins TRBV6-4 to TRBJ1-5; D not resolved. V was clipped by 6 bases and J by 4 bases, with 19 bases between them. The CDR3 has 16 amino acids. CDR1 is MRHNA and CDR2 is SNTAGT in the germline V gene. The CDR3 loop is CASSRGGTRGNQPQHF. In nucleotides, the CDR3 is TGTGCCAGCAGCCGAGGAGGAACGCGGGGAAATCAGCCCCAGCATTTT.

The CDR3 loop is CASSPGLTEQYF. The CDR3 DNA reads as TGTGCCAGCAGTCCGGGGCTCACGGAGCAGTACTTC. The chain is built from TRBV28 and TRBJ2-7, with D perhaps given as TRBD1 or TRBD2 (5 bases each). Trimming took 5 bases from V and 7 from J, leaving 12 bases between them. The germline gives CDR1 MDHEN, CDR2 SYDVKM. The CDR3 length is 12 residues.

This clone showed up just a few times. In nucleotides, the CDR3 is TGTGCCAGCAGTGACAGGGTCCAGCCCCAGCATTTT. Protein: CASSDRVQPQHF. The genes are TRBV2 and TRBJ1-5; maybe TRBD1 (5 bases). Deletions cut 3 bases from V and 7 bases from J, with 7 bases between. Looked up from germline, CDR1 is SNHLY and CDR2 is FYNNEI. The CDR3 runs 12 residues. Filled out from reference TRBV2 and TRBJ1-5, the complete variable domain reads EPEVTQTPSHQVTQMGQEVILRCVPISNHLYFYWYRQILGQKVEFLVSFYNNEISEKSEIFDDQFSVERPDGSNFTLKIRSTKLEDSAMYFCASSDRVQPQHFGDGTRLSIL.

The chain couples TRBV7-2 to TRBJ2-7; D gene ambiguous. There are 16 residues in the CDR3. V shed 1 base and J shed 2 bases, with 15 bases lying between them. CDR1 and CDR2 (germline): SGHTA, FQGNSA. The CDR3 spells CASSLGGRSSAYEQYF. Written as DNA, the CDR3 is TGTGCCAGCAGCTTAGGAGGAAGGTCGTCTGCCTACGAGCAGTACTTC.

This chain links TRBV7-9 with TRBJ1-4; no definite D call. CDR3 length: 12 amino acids. With 2 bases removed from V and 7 bases from J, the gap between germline ends came to 5 bases. Germline V gives CDR1 SEHNR, CDR2 FQNEAQ (reference sequence). The CDR3 reads CASSLLSEKLFF. The CDR3 DNA is TGTGCCAGCAGCTTATTAAGTGAAAAACTGTTTTTT.

CDR3 DNA: TGTGCCAGCAGCCCCCGATTGGGCGGGACCAACGAGCAGTACTTC. Its translation is CASSPRLGGTNEQYF. The chain has TRBV7-9 and TRBJ2-7; maybe TRBD2 (6 bases). The CDR3 is made up of 15 amino acids. The V end was cut by 5 bases, the J end by 5 bases, with 19 bases between. Germline V gene lookup returns CDR1 SEHNR and CDR2 FQNEAQ (reference sequence).

V usage is TRBV6-5 and J usage is TRBJ2-7; no clear D gene. V lost 2 bases and J 4 bases, leaving 9 bases between the germline ends. This CDR3 comprises 13 residues. The germline V gene encodes CDR1 MNHEY and CDR2 SVGAGI. Written as DNA, the CDR3 is TGTGCCAGCAGTTACAGATTCGGGTACGAGCAGTACTTC. Protein product: CASSYRFGYEQYF.

This clone was counted between two and nine times. The rearrangement uses TRBV6-4 and TRBJ2-1; D is unresolved. Germline-derived CDR1 and CDR2 are MRHNA and SNTAGT. Trimming shortened V by 2 bases and J by 9 bases, and 11 bases separated the two germline ends. This CDR3 is 13 amino acids long. In nucleotides, the CDR3 is TGTGCCAGCAGTGACAGGGAATTCGGTGAGCAGTTCTTC. Translating it yields CASSDREFGEQFF.

This chain connects TRBV29-1 to TRBJ2-3, with D uncertain. The germline V gene has CDR1 SQVTM and CDR2 ANQGSEA. The CDR3 spans 15 residues. Trimming shortened V by 1 base and J by 5 bases, and 16 bases separated the two germline ends. CDR3 DNA: TGCAGCGTTGAAGGTTGGATAAGGGATCAAGATACGCAGTATTTT. Its protein is CSVEGWIRDQDTQYF.

The chain combines TRBV4-3 with TRBJ2-5; 12 nucleotides match TRBD2. This CDR3 contains 16 residues. V was pared by 3 bases and J by 5 bases, with 7 bases of the junction left unmatched. Per the germline V gene, CDR1 is LGHNA and CDR2 is YSLEER. The CDR3 bases are TGCGCCAGCAGCCAGACTAGCGGGAGTGTTTCGGAGACCCAGTACTTC. Its translation is CASSQTSGSVSETQYF.

The chain combines TRBV19 with TRBJ2-7; 11 bases match TRBD2. With V trimmed by 5 bases and J by 2 bases, 8 bases remained unmatched. CDR1 is LNHDA and CDR2 is SQIVND in the germline V gene (reference sequence). The CDR3 is 16 amino acids. The CDR3 reads CASSPRGTSGTYEQYF. CDR3 DNA sequence: TGTGCCAGTAGTCCGCGTGGGACTAGCGGAACCTACGAGCAGTACTTC.

The J gene is TRBJ2-7, the V gene TRBV10-3; D may correspond to TRBD1 or TRBD2 (5 bases each). Between the trimmed V and J ends, which lost 7 bases and 4 bases, there was a span of 14 bases. Looked up from germline, CDR1 is ENHRY and CDR2 is SYGVKD. The CDR3 contains 13 residues. The CDR3 loop reads CAITVGPGYEQYF. CDR3 sequence (DNA): TGTGCCATCACCGTGGGACCAGGGTACGAGCAGTACTTC.